These T cell receptor beta chains were read from a single sample in a study of blood T cell repertoires in COVID-19. Produced via immunoSEQ multiplex PCR; TCRdb's table is partial and in-frame only. The table includes around 7,000 clones, roughly 85% detected once. Material for sequencing was peripheral blood. The receptors here all came from a human donor with active COVID-19. The donor label of this sample is uncertain. CDR3s include the opening cysteine and the closing phenylalanine or tryptophan.

TRBV7-2	15	TRBJ2-5	CASSKTSGGTETQYF
TRBV5-1	17	TRBJ2-7	CASSSSGLAGGPYEQYF
TRBV12-3/TRBV12-4	12	TRBJ1-1	CASSPRGGGAFF
TRBV5-8	16	TRBJ2-7	CASSFGPTGPNYEQYF
TRBV30	14	TRBJ2-7	CAWSVSGGANEQYF
TRBV5-4	14	TRBJ2-1	CASSDKRPNNEQFF
TRBV28	14	TRBJ1-2	CASSSVSGYYGYTF
TRBV7-2	15	TRBJ2-1	CASSLVQGRVNEQFF
TRBV4-1	15	TRBJ2-7	CASSRDLTGTYEQYF
TRBV6-2/TRBV6-3	15	TRBJ1-4	CASSAGTLIDEKLFF
TRBV29-1	12	TRBJ1-5	CSVVDRNQPQHF
TRBV7-8	18	TRBJ2-7	CASSLSEGDRAVRYEQYF
TRBV6-6	13	TRBJ2-1	CASSYATGNEQFF
TRBV6-2/TRBV6-3	15	TRBJ2-1	CASSFGTSGEEEQFF
TRBV5-6	13	TRBJ2-7	CASSLLGTYEQYF
TRBV5-6	17	TRBJ1-4	CASSLRTGGMGGEKLFF
TRBV4-1	16	TRBJ1-2	CASSQSRTGNFLGYTF
TRBV18	13	TRBJ2-7	CASSAGSSYEQYF
TRBV5-1	19	TRBJ2-7	CASSPTWGKRTGVDHEQYF
TRBV29-1	11	TRBJ1-1	CSARTDTEAFF
TRBV24-1	13	TRBJ2-3	CATSIGSTDTQYF
TRBV6-5	14	TRBJ2-5	CASRQTGGGETQYF
TRBV6-5	13	TRBJ1-2	CASSYRQNYGYTF
TRBV5-1	14	TRBJ2-7	CASSFGQGRYEQYF
TRBV2	18	TRBJ2-7	CASSGTSGPKLDPYEQYF
TRBV2	14	TRBJ1-6	CASREGQYNSPLHF